This TCR beta chain was identified during a study of tumor and adjacent non-tumor tissue in lung cancer. About the study: Samples averaged around 4.2 million productive TCRbeta reads each.

In the case of this clonotype: Sequence at one end of the junction differs from germline and may be a read error.

This sample's RNA came from whole unsorted tissue. This non-tumor lung sample came from over 3 cm beyond the tumor edge. The library came from three nested PCR rounds adapted from ARM-PCR protocols. TCRdb processed the multiplex PCR reads anew with MiXCR; each CDR3 protein has one entry. The table records approximately 77,000 distinct CDR3 sequences, 80% to 90% of them present only once. Germline V gene lookup returns CDR1 SQVTM and CDR2 ANQGSEA. The CDR3 spans 10 residues. The TCR comes from a man aged 55 to 70 with non-small cell lung cancer. This chain uses TRBV29-1 with TRBJ2-7; D is unresolved. The sequencing sample was made of distant non-tumor lung tissue. CDR3 loop: CSVIQHDQYF. In DNA form, the CDR3 reads TGCAGCGTTATTCAGCACGATCAGTACTTC.